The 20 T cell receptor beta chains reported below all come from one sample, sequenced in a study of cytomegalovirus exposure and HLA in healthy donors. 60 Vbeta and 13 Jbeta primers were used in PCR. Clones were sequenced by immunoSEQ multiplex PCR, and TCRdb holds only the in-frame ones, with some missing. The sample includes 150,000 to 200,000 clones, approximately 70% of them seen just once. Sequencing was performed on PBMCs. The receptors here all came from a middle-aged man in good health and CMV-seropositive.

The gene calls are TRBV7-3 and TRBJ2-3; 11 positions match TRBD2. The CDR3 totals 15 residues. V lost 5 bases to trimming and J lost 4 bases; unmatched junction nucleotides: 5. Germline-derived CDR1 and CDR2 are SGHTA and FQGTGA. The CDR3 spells CASSKMGLAADTQYF. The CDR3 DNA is TGTGCCAGCAGCAAAATGGGACTAGCGGCAGATACGCAGTATTTT.

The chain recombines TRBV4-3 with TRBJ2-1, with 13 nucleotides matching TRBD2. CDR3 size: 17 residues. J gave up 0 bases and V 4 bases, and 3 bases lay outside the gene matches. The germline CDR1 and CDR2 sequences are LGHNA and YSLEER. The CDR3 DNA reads TGCGCCAGCAGCCGAGGACTAGCGGGGGCCTCCTACAATGAGCAGTTCTTC. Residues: CASSRGLAGASYNEQFF.

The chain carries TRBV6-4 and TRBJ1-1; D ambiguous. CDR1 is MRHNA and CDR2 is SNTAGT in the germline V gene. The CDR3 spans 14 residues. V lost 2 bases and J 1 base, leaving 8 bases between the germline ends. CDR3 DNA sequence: TGTGCCAGCAGTGACACTTATAGGAACACTGAAGCTTTCTTT. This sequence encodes CASSDTYRNTEAFF.

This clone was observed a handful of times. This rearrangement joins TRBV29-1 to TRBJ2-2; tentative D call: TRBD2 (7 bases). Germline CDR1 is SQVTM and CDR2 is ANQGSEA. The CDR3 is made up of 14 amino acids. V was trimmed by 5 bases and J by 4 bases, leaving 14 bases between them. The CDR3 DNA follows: TGCAGCGTTCGGGGGGCGCGTAGCACCGGGGAGCTGTTTTTT. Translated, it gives CSVRGARSTGELFF.

In DNA, the CDR3 is TGTGCCTGGAGTCCACTAGGGGACTATACCTACGAGCAGTACTTC. This encodes CAWSPLGDYTYEQYF. The chain carries TRBV30 and TRBJ2-7, with 7 bases lining up with TRBD2. With V trimmed by 2 bases and J by 2 bases, 9 bases remained unmatched. Germline loops: CDR1 GTSNPN, CDR2 SVGIG (reference sequence). CDR3 length: 15 amino acids.

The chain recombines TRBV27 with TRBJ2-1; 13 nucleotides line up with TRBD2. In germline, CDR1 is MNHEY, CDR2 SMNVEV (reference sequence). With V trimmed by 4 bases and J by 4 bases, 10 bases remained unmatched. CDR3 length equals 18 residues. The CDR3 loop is CASSYVGTSGVVYNEQFF. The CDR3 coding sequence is TGTGCCAGCAGTTACGTCGGGACTAGCGGGGTGGTTTACAATGAGCAGTTCTTC.

The CDR3 region is CASSASIQPQHF. The CDR3 DNA reads as TGTGCCAGCAGTGCTAGTATCCAGCCCCAGCATTTT. The chain recombines TRBV2 with TRBJ1-5; D gene ambiguous. Germline V lookup: CDR1 SNHLY, CDR2 FYNNEI. The CDR3 totals 12 residues. Deletions cut 4 bases from V and 7 bases from J, with 8 bases between.

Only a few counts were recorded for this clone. Here the CDR3 DNA reads TGTGCCTGGAGCCCTACGGGGGTCGGAGCTTTCTTT. Its protein is CAWSPTGVGAFF. The rearrangement joins TRBV30 to TRBJ1-1, with D possibly matching TRBD1 (5 bases). The germline V gene has CDR1 GTSNPN and CDR2 SVGIG (reference sequence). The CDR3 extends over 12 amino acids. With 3 bases removed from V and 10 bases from J, the gap between germline ends came to 15 bases.

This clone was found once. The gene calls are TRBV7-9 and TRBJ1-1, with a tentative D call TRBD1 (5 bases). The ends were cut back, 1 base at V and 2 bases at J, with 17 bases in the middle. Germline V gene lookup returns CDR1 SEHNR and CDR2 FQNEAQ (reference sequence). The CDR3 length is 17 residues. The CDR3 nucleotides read TGTGCCAGCAGCTTAGGGGCAGGGATTAATCCCAACACTGAAGCTTTCTTT. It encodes CASSLGAGINPNTEAFF. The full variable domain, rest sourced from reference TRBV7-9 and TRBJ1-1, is DTGVSQNPRHKITKRGQNVTFRCDPISEHNRLYWYRQTLGQGPEFLTYFQNEAQLEKSRLLSDRFSAERPKGSFSTLEIQRTEQGDSAMYLCASSLGAGINPNTEAFFGQGTRLTVV.

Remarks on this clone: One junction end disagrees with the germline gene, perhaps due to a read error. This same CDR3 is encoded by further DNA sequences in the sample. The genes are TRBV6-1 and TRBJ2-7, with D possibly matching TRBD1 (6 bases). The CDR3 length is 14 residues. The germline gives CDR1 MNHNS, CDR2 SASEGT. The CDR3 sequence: CASSVYRDAYEQYF. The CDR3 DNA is TGCGCCAGCAGTGTTTACAGGGACGCCTACGAGCAGTACTTC.

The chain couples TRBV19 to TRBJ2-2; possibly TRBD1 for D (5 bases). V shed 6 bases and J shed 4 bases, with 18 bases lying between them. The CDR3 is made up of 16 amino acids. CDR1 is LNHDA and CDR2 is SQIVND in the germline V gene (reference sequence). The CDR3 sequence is CASRTLTVLGTGELFF. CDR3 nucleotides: TGTGCCAGTAGGACTTTGACAGTACTGGGCACCGGGGAGCTGTTTTTT.

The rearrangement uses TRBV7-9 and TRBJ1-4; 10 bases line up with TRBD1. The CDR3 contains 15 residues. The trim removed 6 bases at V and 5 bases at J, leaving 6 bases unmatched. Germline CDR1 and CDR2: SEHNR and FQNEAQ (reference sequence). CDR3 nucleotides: TGTGCCAGCAGGACAGGGGGCGCGGAGAATGAAAAACTGTTTTTT. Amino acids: CASRTGGAENEKLFF.

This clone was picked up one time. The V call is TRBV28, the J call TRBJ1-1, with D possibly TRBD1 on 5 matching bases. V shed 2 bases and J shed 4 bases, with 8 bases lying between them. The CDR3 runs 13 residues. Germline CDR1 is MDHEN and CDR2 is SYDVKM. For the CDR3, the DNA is TGTGCCAGCAGTTTACAGGGTATCACTGAAGCTTTCTTT. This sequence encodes CASSLQGITEAFF.

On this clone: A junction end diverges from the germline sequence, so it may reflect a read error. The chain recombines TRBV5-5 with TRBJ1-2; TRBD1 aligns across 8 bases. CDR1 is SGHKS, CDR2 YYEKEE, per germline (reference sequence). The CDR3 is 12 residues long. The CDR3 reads CASSANRDRLDF. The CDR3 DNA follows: TGTGCCAGCAGCGCCAACCGGGACAGGCTTGACTTC.

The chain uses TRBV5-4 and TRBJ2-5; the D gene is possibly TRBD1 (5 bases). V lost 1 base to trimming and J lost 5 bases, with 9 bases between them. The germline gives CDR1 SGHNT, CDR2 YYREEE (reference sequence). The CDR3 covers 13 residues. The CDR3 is CASSLRGFETQYF. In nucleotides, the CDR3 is TGTGCCAGCAGCTTGAGGGGTTTCGAGACCCAGTACTTC.

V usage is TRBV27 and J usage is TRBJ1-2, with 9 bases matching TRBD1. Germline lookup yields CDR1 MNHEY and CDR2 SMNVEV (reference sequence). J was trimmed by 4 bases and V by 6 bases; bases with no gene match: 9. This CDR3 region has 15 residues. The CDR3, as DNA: TGTGCCAGCAGCCCCCGACAGGGGGTCGGCTATGGCTACACCTTC. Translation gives CASSPRQGVGYGYTF.

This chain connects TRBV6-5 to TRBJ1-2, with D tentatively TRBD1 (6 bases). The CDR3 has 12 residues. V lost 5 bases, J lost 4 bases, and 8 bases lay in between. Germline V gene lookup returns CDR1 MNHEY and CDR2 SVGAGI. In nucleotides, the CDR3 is TGTGCCAGCAGTCAGGGGCGCTATGGCTACACCTTC. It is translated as CASSQGRYGYTF.

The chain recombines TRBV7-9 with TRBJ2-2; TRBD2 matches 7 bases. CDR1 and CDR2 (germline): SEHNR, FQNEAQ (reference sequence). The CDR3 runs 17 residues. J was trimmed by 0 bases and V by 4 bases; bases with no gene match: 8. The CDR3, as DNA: TGTGCCAGCAGCTCCCTGGCGCTAGCGGCGAACACCGGGGAGCTGTTTTTT. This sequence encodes CASSSLALAANTGELFF.

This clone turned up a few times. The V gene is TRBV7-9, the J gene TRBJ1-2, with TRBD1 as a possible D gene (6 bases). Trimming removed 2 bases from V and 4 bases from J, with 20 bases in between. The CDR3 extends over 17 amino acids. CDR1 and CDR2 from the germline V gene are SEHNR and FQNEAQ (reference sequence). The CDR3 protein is CASSLQVTGSRSYGYTF. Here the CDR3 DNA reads TGTGCCAGCAGCTTACAAGTAACAGGGTCCCGGTCCTATGGCTACACCTTC. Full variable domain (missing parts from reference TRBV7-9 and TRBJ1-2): DTGVSQNPRHKITKRGQNVTFRCDPISEHNRLYWYRQTLGQGPEFLTYFQNEAQLEKSRLLSDRFSAERPKGSFSTLEIQRTEQGDSAMYLCASSLQVTGSRSYGYTFGSGTRLTVV.

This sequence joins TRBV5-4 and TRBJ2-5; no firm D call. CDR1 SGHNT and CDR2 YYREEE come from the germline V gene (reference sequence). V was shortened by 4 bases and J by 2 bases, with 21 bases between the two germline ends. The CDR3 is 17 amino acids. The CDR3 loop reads CASSPRRASPRQETQYF. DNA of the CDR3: TGTGCCAGCAGCCCGCGGCGAGCCTCTCCTAGGCAAGAGACCCAGTACTTC.